Listed below are T cell receptor beta chains from one sample, sequenced in a study of CD8 T cells in Susac syndrome. TCRdb used MiXCR to reprocess the immunoSEQ multiplex PCR reads, holding one entry per CDR3 protein. Of approximately 280,000 distinct CDR3 sequences listed, 70% to 90% were seen once; the top ten hold over 0.09%. The material sequenced was CD8+ T cells from PBMCs. The receptors were sampled from a human donor with multiple sclerosis. CDR3s include the opening cysteine and the closing phenylalanine or tryptophan. A D gene is named only where the DNA matches it firmly. Only some rows state a clone size, as once, few, many or a class for expanded clones.

TGTGCCAGCAGTAACGAACGGATCTATGGCTACACCTTC	CASSNERIYGYTF	.	TRBJ1-2	TRBV2	.
TGTGCCAGTAAGGAGACAGGGTACTACGAGCAGTACTTC	CASKETGYYEQYF	TRBD1	TRBJ2-7	TRBV19	.
TGTGCCAGCAGCGCCGCACGCGGGGCAGATACGCAGTATTTT	CASSAARGADTQYF	.	TRBJ2-3	TRBV9	.
TGCAGCGTTGTTCTGGACAGGGTGTTAAATGAGCAGTTCTTC	CSVVLDRVLNEQFF	TRBD1	TRBJ2-1	TRBV29-1	once
TGTGCCAGCAGCCGAGAGCGGGGCGGGAGGGCGATAAACAATGAGCAGTTCTTC	CASSRERGGRAINNEQFF	TRBD2	TRBJ2-1	TRBV9	.
TGTGCCAGCCCTTGGGCCCCCAAGGGGGAGACCCAGTACTTC	CASPWAPKGETQYF	.	TRBJ2-5	TRBV2	once
TGTGCCAGCAGCCGCAACCGGGACAGGGTATTAGTGGGCTACGAGCAGTACTTC	CASSRNRDRVLVGYEQYF	TRBD1	TRBJ2-7	TRBV7-9	.
TGCAGTGCCCCCCGGACAGGGTACAATGAGCAGTTCTTC	CSAPRTGYNEQFF	TRBD1	TRBJ2-1	TRBV20-1	.
TGTGCCAGCAGTTACGCGGACTCCCCTCTTCAAGAGACCCAGTACTTC	CASSYADSPLQETQYF	.	TRBJ2-5	TRBV6-5	.
TGTGCCAGCAGCTTAGCAGCGACAGGGGCCTACGAGCAGTACTTC	CASSLAATGAYEQYF	TRBD1	TRBJ2-7	TRBV7-6	.
TGTGCCAGTAGTATCCGGGACTATAATTCACCCCTCCACTTT	CASSIRDYNSPLHF	.	TRBJ1-6	TRBV19	once
TGTGCCAGCAGCTTAAGGGATCCAGGAGCCCTGACTTTC	CASSLRDPGALTF	.	TRBJ2-6	TRBV7-9	.
TGCGCCAGCAGCCAAGTGGGGGGACAGAACACTGAAGCTTTCTTT	CASSQVGGQNTEAFF	.	TRBJ1-1	TRBV4-1	few
TGCAGTGCTAGAGATAAGGGCGGGAGCTCCTACGAGCAGTACTTC	CSARDKGGSSYEQYF	TRBD2	TRBJ2-7	TRBV20-1	.
TGTGCCAGCAGTCCCTCCCCCGGGGGCTGGGAGCAGTACTTC	CASSPSPGGWEQYF	.	TRBJ2-7	TRBV27	.
TGTGCCAGCAGTTTTAGCGGGATGCAAGAGACCCAGTACTTC	CASSFSGMQETQYF	TRBD2	TRBJ2-5	TRBV12-3/TRBV12-4	.
TGTGCCAGCAGCTCCCGGGCTGGACAGGGTAGAGTCAATGAGCAGTTCTTC	CASSSRAGQGRVNEQFF	TRBD1	TRBJ2-1	TRBV7-9	few
TGTGCCACCAGCAGAGATTACGGAGGAGACGGGTACACCGGGGAGCTGTTTTTT	CATSRDYGGDGYTGELFF	.	TRBJ2-2	TRBV15	.
TGTGCCAGCAGGATTACAGGGGCTTCCACAGATACGCAGTATTTT	CASRITGASTDTQYF	TRBD1	TRBJ2-3	TRBV2	.
TGTGCCACCAACTTCCTAGGGCGGAGCTCTGGAAACACCATATATTTT	CATNFLGRSSGNTIYF	.	TRBJ1-3	TRBV24-1	.
TGCAGTGCTAGAAAACTAGCGGGAGGACCTCACGAGCAGTACTTC	CSARKLAGGPHEQYF	TRBD2	TRBJ2-7	TRBV20-1	.
TGTGCCAGCAGTTACTCGGAGCCCGGGACAGGGAGCTACGAGCAGTACTTC	CASSYSEPGTGSYEQYF	TRBD1	TRBJ2-7	TRBV6-5	.
TGTGCCAGTAGTAAACCGGATCGTGAGGCCGGGGCCCCTGAAGCTTTCTTT	CASSKPDREAGAPEAFF	.	TRBJ1-1	TRBV19	.
TGTGCCAGCAGTTACGACCCAAAAACTGAAGCTTTCTTT	CASSYDPKTEAFF	.	TRBJ1-1	TRBV6-5	.
TGTGCCAGCATAGGCGGAACATCCGGGGAGCTGTTTTTT	CASIGGTSGELFF	.	TRBJ2-2	TRBV27	.
TGTGCCAGCAGTTACCATCTAGCGGGAGTCTACGAGCAGTACTTC	CASSYHLAGVYEQYF	TRBD2	TRBJ2-7	TRBV6-5	.
TGTGCCAGCAGTTCCCCGACTAGCTCCTACAATGAGCAGTTCTTC	CASSSPTSSYNEQFF	.	TRBJ2-1	TRBV6-5	.
TGTGCCAGCAGCTCAACAGGGGCCGGTGGCTACACCTTC	CASSSTGAGGYTF	TRBD1	TRBJ1-2	TRBV9	few
TGTGCCAGCAGTTTAGACCCGGGACTCACCTACGAGCAGTACTTC	CASSLDPGLTYEQYF	.	TRBJ2-7	TRBV27	.
TGTGCCAGCAGGAGACAGGGGACGACTGAAGCTTTCTTT	CASRRQGTTEAFF	TRBD1	TRBJ1-1	TRBV27	.
TGTGCCAGCAGCTGGGGGACTAGCGGGAGAGGTACGCAGTATTTT	CASSWGTSGRGTQYF	TRBD2	TRBJ2-3	TRBV5-4	.